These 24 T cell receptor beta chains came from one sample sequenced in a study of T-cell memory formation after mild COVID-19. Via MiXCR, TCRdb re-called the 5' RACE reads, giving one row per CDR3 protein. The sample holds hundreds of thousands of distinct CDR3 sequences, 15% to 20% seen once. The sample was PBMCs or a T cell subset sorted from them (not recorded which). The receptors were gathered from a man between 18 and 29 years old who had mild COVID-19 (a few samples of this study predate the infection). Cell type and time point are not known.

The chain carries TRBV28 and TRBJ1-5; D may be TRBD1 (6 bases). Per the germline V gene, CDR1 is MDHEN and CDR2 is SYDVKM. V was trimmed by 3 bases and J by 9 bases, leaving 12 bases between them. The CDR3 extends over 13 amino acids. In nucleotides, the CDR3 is TGTGCCAGCAGTTTGTCAGGGGTTATGCCCCAGCATTTT. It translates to CASSLSGVMPQHF. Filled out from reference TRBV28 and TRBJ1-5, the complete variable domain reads DVKVTQSSRYLVKRTGEKVFLECVQDMDHENMFWYRQDPGLGLRLIYFSYDVKMKEKGDIPEGYSVSREKKERFSLILESASTNQTSMYLCASSLSGVMPQHFGDGTRLSIL.

CDR3 bases: TGTGCCAGCAGTGTTAGCGGGGGACCTCCCGGGGAGCTGTTTTTT. Translating it yields CASSVSGGPPGELFF. This chain connects TRBV6-5 to TRBJ2-2, with 9 bases lining up with TRBD2. This CDR3 comprises 15 residues. With V trimmed by 5 bases and J by 6 bases, 7 bases remained unmatched. From germline, CDR1 is MNHEY and CDR2 SVGAGI.

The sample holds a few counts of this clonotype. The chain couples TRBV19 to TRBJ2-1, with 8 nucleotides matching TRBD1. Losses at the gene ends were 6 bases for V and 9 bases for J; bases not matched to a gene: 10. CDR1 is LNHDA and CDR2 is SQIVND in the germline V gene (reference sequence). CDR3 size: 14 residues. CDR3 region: CASSTGGSGGEQFF. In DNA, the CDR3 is TGTGCCAGTAGCACAGGGGGGTCAGGGGGTGAGCAGTTCTTC.

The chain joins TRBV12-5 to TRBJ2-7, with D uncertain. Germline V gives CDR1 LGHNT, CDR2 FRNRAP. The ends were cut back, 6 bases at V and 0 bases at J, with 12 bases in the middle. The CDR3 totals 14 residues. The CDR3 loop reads CASGPSGSSYEQYF. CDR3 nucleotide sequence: TGTGCTAGTGGCCCCAGTGGTAGCTCCTACGAGCAGTACTTC. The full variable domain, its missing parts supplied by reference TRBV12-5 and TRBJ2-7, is DARVTQTPRHKVTEMGQEVTMRCQPILGHNTVFWYRQTMMQGLELLAYFRNRAPLDDSGMPKDRFSAEMPDATLATLKIQPSEPRDSAVYFCASGPSGSSYEQYFGPGTRLTVT.

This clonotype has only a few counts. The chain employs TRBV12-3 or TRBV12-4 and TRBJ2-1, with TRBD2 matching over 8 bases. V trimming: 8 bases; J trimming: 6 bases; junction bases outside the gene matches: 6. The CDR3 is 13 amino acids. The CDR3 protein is CASGRGGPNEQFF. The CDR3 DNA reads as TGTGCCAGCGGACGGGGGGGCCCCAATGAGCAGTTCTTC.

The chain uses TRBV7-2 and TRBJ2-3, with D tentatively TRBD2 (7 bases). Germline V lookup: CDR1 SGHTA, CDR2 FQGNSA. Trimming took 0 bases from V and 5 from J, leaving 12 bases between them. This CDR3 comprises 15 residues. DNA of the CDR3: TGTGCCAGCAGCTTAGCGGGGGGGCGACAAGATACGCAGTATTTT. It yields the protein CASSLAGGRQDTQYF.

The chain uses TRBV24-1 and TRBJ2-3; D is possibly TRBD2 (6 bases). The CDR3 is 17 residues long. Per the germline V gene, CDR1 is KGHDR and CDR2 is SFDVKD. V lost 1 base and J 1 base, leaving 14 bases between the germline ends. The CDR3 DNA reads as TGTGCCACCAGTGATTTCAGGCGGGGAGCGGGCACAGATACGCAGTATTTT. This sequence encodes CATSDFRRGAGTDTQYF.

This CDR3 is CASSDRGGISNQPQHF. The CDR3 DNA sequence: TGTGCCAGCAGTGATAGAGGGGGAATTAGCAATCAGCCCCAGCATTTT. This chain uses TRBV6-1 with TRBJ1-5; D might be TRBD1 (6 bases). Germline V gene lookup returns CDR1 MNHNS and CDR2 SASEGT. The ends were cut back, 3 bases at V and 0 bases at J, with 12 bases in the middle. This CDR3 comprises 16 residues.

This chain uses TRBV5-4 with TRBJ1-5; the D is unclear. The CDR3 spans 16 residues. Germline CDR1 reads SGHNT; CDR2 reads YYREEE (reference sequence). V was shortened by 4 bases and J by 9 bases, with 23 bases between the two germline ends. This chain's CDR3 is CASSVYRTALVWPQHF. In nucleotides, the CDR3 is TGTGCCAGCAGCGTCTATCGGACGGCTTTGGTATGGCCCCAGCATTTT.

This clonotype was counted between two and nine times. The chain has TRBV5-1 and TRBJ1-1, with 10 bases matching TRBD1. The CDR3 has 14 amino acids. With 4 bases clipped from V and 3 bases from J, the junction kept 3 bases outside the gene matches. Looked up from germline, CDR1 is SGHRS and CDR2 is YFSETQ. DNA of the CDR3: TGCGCCAGCAGCGGGACAGGGGCGCACACTGAAGCTTTCTTT. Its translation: CASSGTGAHTEAFF. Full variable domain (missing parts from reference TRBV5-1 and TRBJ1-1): KAGVTQTPRYLIKTRGQQVTLSCSPISGHRSVSWYQQTPGQGLQFLFEYFSETQRNKGNFPGRFSGRQFSNSRSEMNVSTLELGDSALYLCASSGTGAHTEAFFGQGTRLTVV.

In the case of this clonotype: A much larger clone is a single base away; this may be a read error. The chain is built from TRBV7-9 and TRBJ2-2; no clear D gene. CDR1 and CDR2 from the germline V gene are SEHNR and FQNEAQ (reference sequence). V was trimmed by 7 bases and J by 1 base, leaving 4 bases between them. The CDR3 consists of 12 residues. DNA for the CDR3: TGTGCCAGCAAGGTGAACACCGGGGAGCTGTTTTTT. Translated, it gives CASKVNTGELFF.

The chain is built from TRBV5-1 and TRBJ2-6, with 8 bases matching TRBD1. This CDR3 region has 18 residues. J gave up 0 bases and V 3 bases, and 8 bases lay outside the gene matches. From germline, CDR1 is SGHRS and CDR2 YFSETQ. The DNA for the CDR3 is TGCGCCAGCAGCTCGACAGGGGACAGGCTCTCTGGGGCCAACGTCCTGACTTTC. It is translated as CASSSTGDRLSGANVLTF.

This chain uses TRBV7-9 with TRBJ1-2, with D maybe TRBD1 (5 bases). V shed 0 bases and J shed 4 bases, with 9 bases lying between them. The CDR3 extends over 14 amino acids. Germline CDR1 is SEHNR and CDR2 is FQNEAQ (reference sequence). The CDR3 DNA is TGTGCCAGCAGCTTAGCGGGGGGGATCTATGGCTACACCTTC. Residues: CASSLAGGIYGYTF.

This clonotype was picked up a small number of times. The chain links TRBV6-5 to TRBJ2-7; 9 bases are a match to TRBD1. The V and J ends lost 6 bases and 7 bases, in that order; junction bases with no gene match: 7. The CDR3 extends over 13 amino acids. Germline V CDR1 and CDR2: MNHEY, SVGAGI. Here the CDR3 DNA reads TGTGCCAGCAGGTACAGGGGGCGCTGGGAGCAGTACTTC. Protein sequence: CASRYRGRWEQYF.

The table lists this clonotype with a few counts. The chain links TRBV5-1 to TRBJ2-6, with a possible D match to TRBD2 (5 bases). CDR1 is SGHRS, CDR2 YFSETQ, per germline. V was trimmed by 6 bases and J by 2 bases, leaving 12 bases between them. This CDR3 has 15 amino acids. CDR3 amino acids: CASNDGNAGANVLTF. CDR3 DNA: TGCGCCAGCAACGACGGGAACGCTGGGGCCAACGTCCTGACTTTC.

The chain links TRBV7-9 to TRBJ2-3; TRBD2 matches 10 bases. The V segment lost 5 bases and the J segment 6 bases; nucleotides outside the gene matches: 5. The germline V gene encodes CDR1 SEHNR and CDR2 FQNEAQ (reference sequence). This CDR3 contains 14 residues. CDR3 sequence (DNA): TGTGCCAGCAGCCACCAGCGGGAGGGGGATACGCAGTATTTT. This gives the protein CASSHQREGDTQYF.

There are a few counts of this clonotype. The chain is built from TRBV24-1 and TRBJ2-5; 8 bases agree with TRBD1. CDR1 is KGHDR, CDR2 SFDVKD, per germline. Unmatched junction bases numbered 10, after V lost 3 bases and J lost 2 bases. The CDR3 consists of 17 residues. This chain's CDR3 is CATSDMITGGRQETQYF. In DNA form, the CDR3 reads TGTGCCACCAGTGATATGATTACAGGGGGGAGGCAAGAGACCCAGTACTTC.

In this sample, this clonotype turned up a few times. CDR3 in DNA: TGTGCCAGCTCGGGACAGGAAGGCTACACCTTC. Its translation: CASSGQEGYTF. The chain recombines TRBV18 with TRBJ1-2; 8 positions agree with TRBD1. Trimming cost V 6 bases and J 8 bases; bases outside gene matches: 2. Germline V CDR1 and CDR2: KGHSH, LQKENI. The CDR3 runs to 11 residues.

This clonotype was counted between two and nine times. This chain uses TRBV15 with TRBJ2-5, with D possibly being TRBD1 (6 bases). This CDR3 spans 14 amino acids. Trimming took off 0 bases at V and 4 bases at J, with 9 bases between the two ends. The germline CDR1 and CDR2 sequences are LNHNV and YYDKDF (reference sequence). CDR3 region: CATSRDVRGETQYF. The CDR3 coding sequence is TGTGCCACCAGCAGAGATGTCAGGGGAGAGACCCAGTACTTC. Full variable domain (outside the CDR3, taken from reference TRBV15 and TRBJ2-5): DAMVIQNPRYQVTQFGKPVTLSCSQTLNHNVMYWYQQKSSQAPKLLFHYYDKDFNNEADTPDNFQSRRPNTSFCFLDIRSPGLGDTAMYLCATSRDVRGETQYFGPGTRLLVL.

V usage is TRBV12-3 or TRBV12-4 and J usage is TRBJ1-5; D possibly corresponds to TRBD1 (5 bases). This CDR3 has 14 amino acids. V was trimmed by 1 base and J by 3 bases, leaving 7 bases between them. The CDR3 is CASSLGQTNQPQHF. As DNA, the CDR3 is TGTGCCAGCAGTTTAGGACAGACCAATCAGCCCCAGCATTTT.

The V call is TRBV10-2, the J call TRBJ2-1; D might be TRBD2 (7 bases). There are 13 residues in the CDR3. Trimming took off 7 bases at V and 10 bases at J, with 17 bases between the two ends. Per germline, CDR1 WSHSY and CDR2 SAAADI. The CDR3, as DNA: TGCGCCAGCAAAGTGAGGGGGGGCTTCGAGCAGTTCTTC. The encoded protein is CASKVRGGFEQFF.

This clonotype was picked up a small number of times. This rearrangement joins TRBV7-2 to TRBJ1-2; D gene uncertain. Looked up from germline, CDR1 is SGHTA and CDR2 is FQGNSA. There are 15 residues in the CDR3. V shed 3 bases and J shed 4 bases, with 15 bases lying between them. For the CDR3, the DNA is TGTGCCAGCAGCTTTACCCGGCTAACCCCCTATGGCTACACCTTC. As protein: CASSFTRLTPYGYTF.

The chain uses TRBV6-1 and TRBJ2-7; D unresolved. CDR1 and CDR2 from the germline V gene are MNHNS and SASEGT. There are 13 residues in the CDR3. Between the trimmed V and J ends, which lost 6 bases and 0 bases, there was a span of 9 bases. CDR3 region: CASRPIFSYEQYV. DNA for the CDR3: TGTGCCAGCAGACCCATCTTCTCCTACGAGCAGTACGTC.

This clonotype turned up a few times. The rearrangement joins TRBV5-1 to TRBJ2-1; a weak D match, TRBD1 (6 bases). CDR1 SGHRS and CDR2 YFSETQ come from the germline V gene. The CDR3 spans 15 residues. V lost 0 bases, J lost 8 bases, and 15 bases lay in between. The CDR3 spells CASSLAGGRGYEQFF. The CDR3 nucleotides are TGCGCCAGCAGCTTGGCTGGGGGCCGTGGTTATGAGCAGTTCTTC.